A selection of T cell receptor beta chains follows, all from one sample in a study of Graves' ophthalmopathy and Graves' hyperthyroidism. In TCRdb, the multiplex PCR reads were re-called with MiXCR into one record per CDR3 protein. This sample has over a million distinct CDR3 sequences, with approximately 35% found just once. The sequenced sample consisted of peripheral blood or thyroid tissue (not recorded which). The source is an adult man with Graves' hyperthyroidism. The CDR3 runs from the conserved cysteine through the conserved F or W. The order of the fields is clone size, V gene, CDR3 protein. Some rows mark clone size as missing; the rest say once, few, many or name a class of expanded clone.

size: .; V: TRBV7-2; CDR3: CASSASGQGTETQYF
size: .; V: TRBV25-1; CDR3: CAQGRVGQTQHF
size: .; V: TRBV7-9; CDR3: CASSFGRARTVNTVAFF
size: few; V: TRBV12-3/TRBV12-4; CDR3: CASSFRTDNQPQHF
size: .; V: TRBV5-1; CDR3: CASSLGRLAGNQETQYF
size: few; V: TRBV10-3; CDR3: CAISDSLGNYYEQYF
size: .; V: TRBV5-4; CDR3: CASSPGTSGRAETQYF
size: .; V: TRBV9; CDR3: CASSADRPSNQPQHF
size: many; V: TRBV10-1; CDR3: CASSEGLLQQYF
size: many; V: TRBV20-1; CDR3: CSARSGPQSPLHF
size: many; V: TRBV2; CDR3: CASNKDSSVSGNTIYF
size: .; V: TRBV7-2; CDR3: CASSLQGRNSNQPQHF
size: many; V: TRBV29-1; CDR3: CSVAPRGGDRETQYF
size: .; V: TRBV6-2/TRBV6-3; CDR3: CASNQRDRANTGELFF
size: .; V: TRBV4-2; CDR3: CASSHRTGGSYEQYF
size: .; V: TRBV10-3; CDR3: CATRTAANTGELSW
size: many; V: TRBV6-6; CDR3: CASSTRSFNSGNTIYF
size: .; V: TRBV6-6; CDR3: CASSQFPLGDYGYTF
size: few; V: TRBV28; CDR3: CASSSPPETQYF
size: .; V: TRBV7-9; CDR3: CASSIYLCSVVRQGETEAFF
size: many; V: TRBV20-1; CDR3: CSARDPLENTEAFF
size: .; V: TRBV10-3; CDR3: CAISQQTGGFNQPQHF
size: many; V: TRBV11-2; CDR3: CASRSTGGSYEQYF
size: once; V: TRBV11-2; CDR3: CASSLDGRNYYSNQPQHF
size: .; V: TRBV10-2; CDR3: CASRPGTLDNSPLHF
size: .; V: TRBV10-3; CDR3: CASSIDGTHYSNQPQHF
size: many; V: TRBV19; CDR3: CASSTEGRNTEAFF
size: many; V: TRBV29-1; CDR3: CSVAGRRGYTF
size: once; V: TRBV7-9; CDR3: CASSGTGATQPQHF
size: few; V: TRBV19; CDR3: CASKTDGYTF
size: .; V: TRBV2; CDR3: CARRGSGQETQYF
size: few; V: TRBV29-1; CDR3: CSVEGQAGQPQHF
size: many; V: TRBV24-1; CDR3: CATSDPGTGEAGANVLTF
size: few; V: TRBV10-1; CDR3: CASSQGFSSPLHF
size: many; V: TRBV2; CDR3: CASNHGSYEQYF
size: many; V: TRBV24-1; CDR3: CATSDLRGRGRDNYGYTF
size: .; V: TRBV19; CDR3: CASARHETGSTEAFF
size: many; V: TRBV5-4; CDR3: CASSPQAREETQYF
size: many; V: TRBV6-1; CDR3: CASSEVASYGYTF
size: .; V: TRBV7-3; CDR3: CAGSLIRGAGELFF
size: .; V: TRBV5-1; CDR3: CASSLQGLSGNTIYF
size: once; V: TRBV15; CDR3: CATSGALF
size: .; V: TRBV25-1; CDR3: CASSQETWFTGEYF
size: .; V: TRBV2; CDR3: CASSVLGHETQYF
size: many; V: TRBV9; CDR3: CASSVGLEGTEAFF
size: once; V: TRBV24-1; CDR3: CATSDSQVYGYTF